The 13 T cell receptor beta chains reported below all come from one sample, sequenced in a study of blood T cells in healthy people across ages (dated by TCRdb to about 2015). Library creation used 5' RACE. Sequencing was carried out with an Illumina HiSeq 2500. A second PCR of about 7 to 12 cycles was run with a J-beta primer mix and a sample-barcoded 5' primer. TCRdb took the public reads, trimmed them with fastp at Q25, ran MiXCR for clone calling and kept in-frame beta chains. Each entry merges the rows of one CDR3 protein and shows their most common DNA and genes. Across this sample there are approximately 700,000 distinct CDR3 sequences, with about a third seen only once. The ten largest clones capture roughly 14% of the sample. The sequenced sample consisted of blood. These receptors were obtained from a woman of 80 years or more in good health. Donor details come from another sample of the same person, matched by shared clones.

The sample holds many counts of this clonotype. The chain couples TRBV9 to TRBJ2-6; D gene unclear. CDR1 is SGDLS and CDR2 is YYNGEE in the germline V gene. Trimming stripped 0 bases from V and 2 bases from J, with 3 bases between. This CDR3 has 14 residues. The DNA of the CDR3 is TGTGCCAGCAGCGTAGCTCCTGGGGCCAACGTCCTGACTTTC. Encoded protein: CASSVAPGANVLTF.

This clonotype appeared a few times. A much larger clone sits a single nucleotide away, making a read error possible. This sequence joins TRBV20-1 and TRBJ2-5; TRBD1 is a possible D gene (5 bases). The last part of the DNA fits TRBJ2-1 better; the J call may be wrong. From germline, CDR1 is DFQATT and CDR2 SNEGSKA (reference sequence). This CDR3 is 15 amino acids long. The CDR3 DNA is TGCAGTGCTAGAGATCCCAGGGTACCCCAAGAGACCCAGTTCTTC. Protein: CSARDPRVPQETQFF.

In this sample, this clonotype turned up many times. The chain combines TRBV20-1 with TRBJ2-3; D not resolved. In germline, CDR1 is DFQATT, CDR2 SNEGSKA (reference sequence). V lost 1 base to trimming and J lost 2 bases, with 10 bases between them. This CDR3 has 14 residues. CDR3 in amino acids: CSARAGSPTDTQYF. The CDR3, as DNA: TGCAGTGCTAGAGCCGGGTCGCCCACAGATACGCAGTATTTT.

This clonotype was seen only a few times. The V gene is TRBV12-3 or TRBV12-4, the J gene TRBJ1-5, with 9 nucleotides matching TRBD1. The CDR3 is 13 amino acids. The trim removed 9 bases at V and 6 bases at J, leaving 6 bases unmatched. The chain's CDR3 is CASRQGDGQPQHF. The CDR3, as DNA: TGTGCCAGTAGACAGGGGGACGGTCAGCCCCAGCATTTT.

At least ten counts were recorded for this clonotype. This rearrangement joins TRBV7-2 to TRBJ1-2, with D uncertain. This CDR3 has 12 amino acids. Germline assignment: CDR1 SGHTA and CDR2 FQGNSA. V gave up 5 bases and J gave up 6 bases, with 10 bases separating them. The CDR3 region has the DNA TGTGCCAGCAGCCCCGGACCCCATGGCTACACCTTC. Amino acid sequence: CASSPGPHGYTF.

The gene calls are TRBV20-1 and TRBJ2-4, with TRBD2 matching 7 bases. The closer fit of TRBJ2-5 to the DNA end suggests the J call may be wrong. The CDR3 extends over 16 amino acids. From germline, CDR1 is DFQATT and CDR2 SNEGSKA (reference sequence). CDR3 sequence reads: CSARGLAGLVGGTQYF. The CDR3 DNA sequence: TGCAGTGCTAGAGGTCTGGCTGGACTAGTGGGGGGGACCCAGTACTTC.

V and J are TRBV7-9 and TRBJ2-3; 7 positions agree with TRBD2. The J segment lost 2 bases and the V segment lost 5 bases, leaving 4 bases of the junction unmatched. Germline V gene lookup returns CDR1 SEHNR and CDR2 FQNEAQ (reference sequence). There are 14 residues in the CDR3. The CDR3 DNA is TGTGCCAGCAGCCTTAGCGGGTTCACAGATACGCAGTATTTT. Protein product: CASSLSGFTDTQYF.

The chain links TRBV5-1 to TRBJ2-7, with D perhaps matching TRBD2 (7 bases). V was shortened by 0 bases and J by 0 bases, with 16 bases between the two germline ends. There are 17 residues in the CDR3. Looked up from germline, CDR1 is SGHRS and CDR2 is YFSETQ. The CDR3 here is CASSLATGRGYSYEQYF. The CDR3 coding sequence is TGCGCCAGCAGCTTGGCCACAGGGCGGGGGTACTCCTACGAGCAGTACTTC.

This clonotype was seen repeatedly, ten times or more. This chain uses TRBV4-2 with TRBJ2-5, with D possibly TRBD2 on 7 matching bases. Germline CDR1 and CDR2: LGHNA and YNFKEQ. V was pared by 3 bases and J by 5 bases, with 13 bases between. This CDR3 spans 14 amino acids. The CDR3 loop reads CASSQGGPYETQYF. DNA of the CDR3: TGTGCCAGCAGCCAGGGGGGGCCATATGAGACCCAGTACTTC.

This clonotype was seen repeatedly, ten times or more. The chain joins TRBV10-3 to TRBJ1-2, with TRBD1 matching 7 bases. This CDR3 is built from 14 residues. Germline CDR1 and CDR2: ENHRY and SYGVKD. Unmatched junction bases numbered 6, after V lost 4 bases and J lost 4 bases. This chain's CDR3 is CAISGRDSFYGYTF. In nucleotides, the CDR3 is TGTGCCATCAGTGGCCGGGACAGTTTCTATGGCTACACCTTC.

This clonotype appeared many times. The chain links TRBV29-1 to TRBJ1-2; 8 bases line up with TRBD1. This CDR3 is 15 amino acids long. Germline trimming cut 7 bases from V and 4 bases from J; bases unmatched to any gene: 14. Germline V lookup: CDR1 SQVTM, CDR2 ANQGSEA. The CDR3 is CSAADGQGISYGYTF. The CDR3 DNA is TGCAGCGCTGCGGACGGACAGGGAATTTCCTATGGCTACACCTTC.

This clonotype has a count of ten or more. The V gene is TRBV6-2 or TRBV6-3, the J gene TRBJ1-2, with 7 positions matching TRBD1. The V gene end was trimmed by 0 bases and the J gene end by 7 bases; junction bases not matched to a gene: 5. CDR1 and CDR2 (germline): MNHEY, SVGEGT. This CDR3 has 14 amino acids. The DNA for the CDR3 is TGTGCCAGCAGTTACTCGGGACAGATCCGTGGCTACACCTTC. Encoded protein: CASSYSGQIRGYTF.

This clonotype came up a few times. V and J are TRBV29-1 and TRBJ2-1; 12 nucleotides agree with TRBD2. This CDR3 has 14 amino acids. J gave up 4 bases and V 7 bases, and 5 bases lay outside the gene matches. Germline values: CDR1 SQVTM, CDR2 ANQGSEA. The CDR3 loop reads CSASLAGGYNEQFF. The CDR3 nucleotides are TGCAGCGCTTCACTAGCGGGAGGATACAATGAGCAGTTCTTC.